This T cell receptor (beta chain) is from a study of T-cell reconstitution after alpha-beta-depleted transplantation in children. From germline, CDR1 is SGHTA and CDR2 FQGNSA. The ends were cut back, 5 bases at V and 1 base at J, with 17 bases in the middle. This CDR3 is built from 17 residues. Researchers prepared the TCRbeta library using unique molecular identifiers, the study reports. One entry per CDR3 protein, called by TCRdb with MiXCR from the PCR reads. This table has about 400,000 distinct CDR3 sequences, around 21% appearing once. The sample here was PBMCs from the stem cell graft donor, taken from the stem cell graft. The chain employs TRBV7-2 and TRBJ2-2; maybe TRBD2 (6 bases). The sequence came from a human donor who donated a stem cell graft to a child with acute myeloid leukemia. CDR3 loop: CASSPHSGALNTGELFF. As DNA, the CDR3 is TGTGCCAGCAGCCCTCATAGCGGAGCATTGAACACCGGGGAGCTGTTTTTT.